This T cell receptor beta chain was sequenced in a study of cytomegalovirus exposure and HLA in healthy donors. Study-level results: Association with HLA alleles at 0.05 false discovery rate was found for 15,000 to 20,000 TCR beta sequences in a later analysis. In an earlier analysis, most TCR beta V segments were productive about 90% or about 30% of the time. Sequences of the TCR beta chain were said to predict the HLA-A and HLA-B alleles of most subjects accurately. It was in a later analysis that TCR association rates were seen to vary by HLA locus, highest for DRB1 and lowest for HLA-C.

CDR3 size: 13 residues. CDR1 is GTSNPN, CDR2 SVGIG, per germline (reference sequence). Trimming pared 7 bases from V and 7 bases from J, leaving 17 bases between. PCR involved 60 Vbeta and 13 Jbeta primers. Only in-frame clones appear in the TCRdb table, and some are missing; sequencing was by immunoSEQ multiplex PCR. Of tens of thousands of clones in the sample, around 70% were seen once. As for this clone: Its antigen is as yet unknown.

The rearrangement joins TRBV30 to TRBJ2-1; a weak D match, TRBD2 (5 bases). The sequence was obtained from a woman in her forties or fifties in good health and CMV-seropositive. Material for sequencing was PBMCs. The CDR3 DNA reads as TGTGCCTTCAGCAGAGGGCCGCGGAATGAGCAGTTCTTC. This gives the protein CAFSRGPRNEQFF. Based on the CDR3 plus reference TRBV30 and TRBJ2-1, the full variable domain is SQTIHQWPATLVQPVGSPLSLECTVEGTSNPNLYWYRQAAGRGLQLLFYSVGIGQISSEVPQNLSASRPQDRQFILSSKKLLLSDSGFYLCAFSRGPRNEQFFGPGTRLTVL.